Listed below are T cell receptor beta chains from one sample, sequenced in a study of beta chain features in type 1 diabetes. Data came from immunoSEQ multiplex PCR; TCRdb stores just in-frame clones and leaves some out. The sample includes under 300,000 clones, 14% seen only once; the top ten take about 0.019%. Input material: naive CD4+ T cells from blood. Every receptor here comes from a man aged 30 to 45 with type 1 diabetes. The CDR3 runs from the conserved cysteine through the conserved F or W.

v_call	j_call	cdr3_aa
TRBV6-5	TRBJ1-4	CASSYSTGTNEKLFF
TRBV5-5	TRBJ2-5	CASSLDGGKETQYF
TRBV30	TRBJ1-3	CAVQGAGNTIYF
TRBV5-6	TRBJ2-7	CASSPPGTRGEEYF
TRBV5-6	TRBJ1-2	CASSLEAGLETF
TRBV2	TRBJ2-3	CASSTSQPDTQYF
TRBV18	TRBJ1-5	CASSRGVDQPQHF
TRBV4-1	TRBJ1-6	CASSQPGQGALNSPLHF
TRBV19	TRBJ2-3	CASSFDRGYADTQYF
TRBV15	TRBJ1-4	CATSRDGQGGEKLFF
TRBV5-1	TRBJ2-2	CASSPSLSFGELFF
TRBV7-9	TRBJ2-6	CASSSRGLNSGANVLTF
TRBV7-9	TRBJ2-3	CASSLAGADTQYF
TRBV5-6	TRBJ1-2	CASSSPPISDSNYGYTF